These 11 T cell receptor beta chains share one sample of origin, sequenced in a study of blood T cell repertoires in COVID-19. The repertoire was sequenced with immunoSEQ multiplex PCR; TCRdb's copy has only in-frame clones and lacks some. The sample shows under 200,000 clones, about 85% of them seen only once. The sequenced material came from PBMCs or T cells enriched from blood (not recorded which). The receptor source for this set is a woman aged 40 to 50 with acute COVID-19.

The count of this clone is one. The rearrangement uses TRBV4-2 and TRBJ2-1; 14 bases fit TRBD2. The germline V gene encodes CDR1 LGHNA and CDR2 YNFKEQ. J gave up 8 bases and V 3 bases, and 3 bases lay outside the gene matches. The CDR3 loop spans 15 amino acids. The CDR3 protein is CASSQGTSGSHEQFF. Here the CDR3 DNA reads TGTGCCAGCAGCCAGGGGACTAGCGGGAGTCATGAGCAGTTCTTC.

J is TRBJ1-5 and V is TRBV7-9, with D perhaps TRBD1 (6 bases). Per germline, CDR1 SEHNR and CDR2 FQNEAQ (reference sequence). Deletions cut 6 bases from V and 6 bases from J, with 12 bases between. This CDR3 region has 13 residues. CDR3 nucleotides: TGTGCCAGCAGTCAGGACAGCTTTCAGCCCCAGCATTTT. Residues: CASSQDSFQPQHF.

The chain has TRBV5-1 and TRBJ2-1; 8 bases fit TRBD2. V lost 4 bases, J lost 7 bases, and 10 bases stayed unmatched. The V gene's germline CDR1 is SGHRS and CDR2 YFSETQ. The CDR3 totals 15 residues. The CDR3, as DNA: TGCGCCAGCAGCCTACGAGCGGGAGCCCCGAATGAGCAGTTCTTC. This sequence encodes CASSLRAGAPNEQFF. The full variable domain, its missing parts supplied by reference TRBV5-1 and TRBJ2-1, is KAGVTQTPRYLIKTRGQQVTLSCSPISGHRSVSWYQQTPGQGLQFLFEYFSETQRNKGNFPGRFSGRQFSNSRSEMNVSTLELGDSALYLCASSLRAGAPNEQFFGPGTRLTVL.

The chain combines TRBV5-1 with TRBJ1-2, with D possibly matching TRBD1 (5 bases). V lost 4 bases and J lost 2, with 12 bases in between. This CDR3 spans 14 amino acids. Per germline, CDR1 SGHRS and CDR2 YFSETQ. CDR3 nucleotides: TGCGCCAGCAGCCCTCTCAGACAGAACTATGGCTACACCTTC. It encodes CASSPLRQNYGYTF.

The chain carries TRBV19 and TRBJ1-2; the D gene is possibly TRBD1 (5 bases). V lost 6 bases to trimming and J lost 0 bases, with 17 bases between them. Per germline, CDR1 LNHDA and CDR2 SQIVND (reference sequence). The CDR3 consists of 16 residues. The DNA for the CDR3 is TGTGCCAGTAGACGAGACCTCGGGGGGTCTAACTATGGCTACACCTTC. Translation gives CASRRDLGGSNYGYTF.

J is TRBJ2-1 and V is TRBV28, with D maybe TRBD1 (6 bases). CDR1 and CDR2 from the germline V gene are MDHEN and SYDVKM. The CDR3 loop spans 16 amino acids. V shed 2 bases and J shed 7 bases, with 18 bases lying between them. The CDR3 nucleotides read TGTGCCAGCAGTTTACAGGGAAGGGGGTTATTAAATGAGCAGTTCTTC. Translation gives CASSLQGRGLLNEQFF. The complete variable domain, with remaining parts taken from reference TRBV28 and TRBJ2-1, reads DVKVTQSSRYLVKRTGEKVFLECVQDMDHENMFWYRQDPGLGLRLIYFSYDVKMKEKGDIPEGYSVSREKKERFSLILESASTNQTSMYLCASSLQGRGLLNEQFFGPGTRLTVL.

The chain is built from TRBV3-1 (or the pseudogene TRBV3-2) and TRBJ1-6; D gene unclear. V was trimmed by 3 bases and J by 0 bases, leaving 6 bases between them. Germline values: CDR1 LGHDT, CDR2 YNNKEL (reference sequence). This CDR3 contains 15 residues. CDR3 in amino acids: CASSQESSYNSPLHF. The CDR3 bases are TGTGCCAGCAGCCAGGAGAGCTCCTATAATTCACCCCTCCACTTT.

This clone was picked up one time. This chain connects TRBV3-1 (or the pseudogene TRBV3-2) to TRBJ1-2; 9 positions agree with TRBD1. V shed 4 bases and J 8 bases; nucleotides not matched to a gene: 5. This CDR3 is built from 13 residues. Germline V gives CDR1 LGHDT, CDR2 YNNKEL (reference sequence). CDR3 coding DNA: TGTGCCAGCAGCCCGACAGGGGGTAGCGGCTACACCTTC. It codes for CASSPTGGSGYTF.

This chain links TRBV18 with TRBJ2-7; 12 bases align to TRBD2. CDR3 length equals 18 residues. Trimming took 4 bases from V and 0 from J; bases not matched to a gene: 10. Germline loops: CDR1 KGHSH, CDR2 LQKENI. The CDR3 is CASSRSLAGGPSSYEQYF. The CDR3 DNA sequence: TGTGCCAGCTCACGATCACTAGCGGGAGGCCCAAGCTCCTACGAGCAGTACTTC.

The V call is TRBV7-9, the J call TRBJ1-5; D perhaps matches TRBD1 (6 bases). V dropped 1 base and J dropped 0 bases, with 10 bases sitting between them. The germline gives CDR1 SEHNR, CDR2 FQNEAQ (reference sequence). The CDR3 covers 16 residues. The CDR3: CASSLGGGPSNQPQHF. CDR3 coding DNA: TGTGCCAGCAGCTTAGGAGGGGGACCTAGCAATCAGCCCCAGCATTTT.

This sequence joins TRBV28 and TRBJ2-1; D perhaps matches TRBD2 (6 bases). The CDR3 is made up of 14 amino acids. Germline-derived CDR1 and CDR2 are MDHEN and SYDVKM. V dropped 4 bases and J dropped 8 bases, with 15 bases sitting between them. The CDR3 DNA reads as TGTGCCAGCAGTTGGCGACTAGTTGACGATGAGCAGTTCTTC. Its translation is CASSWRLVDDEQFF.